This T cell receptor (beta chain) was identified during a study of CD8 T cells in Susac syndrome. The germline V and J ends were trimmed by 1 base and 6 bases, with 10 bases remaining between them. Germline loops: CDR1 MNHEY, CDR2 SMNVEV (reference sequence). The CDR3 has 14 amino acids. Random hexamers were used to reverse transcribe the RNA input (about 0.5 to 1 ug). TCRdb processed the immunoSEQ multiplex PCR reads anew with MiXCR; each CDR3 protein has one entry. The table shows approximately 74,000 distinct CDR3 sequences, with around 94% occurring only once. The chain combines TRBV27 with TRBJ1-5, with D possibly being TRBD1 (5 bases). The receptor comes from a human donor with Susac syndrome. Specimen: CD8+ T cells from PBMCs. The CDR3 region has the DNA TGTGCCAGCAGTTTATTAGCAGGGAGTCAGCCCCAGCATTTT. Protein: CASSLLAGSQPQHF.